The entry below gives a single TCR beta chain sequence along with its context. This entry is derived from a study of Graves' ophthalmopathy and Graves' hyperthyroidism. The authors isolated PBMCs from more than 9 ml of fresh peripheral blood. Scientists amplified the TCR beta CDR3 regions from RNA transcripts. First-round RT-PCR employed HTBI primers, with a second-round multiplex PCR after it. TCRdb re-derived calls from the multiplex PCR reads in MiXCR, one entry per CDR3 protein. The sample yields 740,000 or so distinct CDR3 sequences, roughly 41% seen once. The CDR3 spans 14 residues. Trimming stripped 3 bases from V and 4 bases from J, with 15 bases between. Germline-derived CDR1 and CDR2 are SQVTM and ANQGSEA.

The chain carries TRBV29-1 and TRBJ1-2; no firm D call. The sequenced sample consisted of peripheral blood. The clonotype was recovered from an adult man with Graves' ophthalmopathy. The CDR3 nucleotides read TGCAGCGTTGAGCCCTCGGTTGGAGGCTATGGCTACACCTTC. Residues: CSVEPSVGGYGYTF.